This TCR beta chain was documented in a study of blood T cells in healthy people across ages. Study-level background: Template-switching capture recovered about one barcoded beta molecule per two T cells. Regarding the study as a whole: Roughly linear declines in TCR beta diversity per million T cells occurred with age.

To note about this clonotype: Its specificity is unknown.

Then a second PCR, running roughly 7 to 11 cycles, was carried out with a sample-barcoded 5' primer and a J-beta primer mix. The template-switch adaptor, which had 12 random nucleotides, put a tag on each cDNA molecule. The yield of each sample was at least 3 million CDR3-containing paired-end reads. TCRdb fed the 5' RACE reads into MiXCR, producing one record per CDR3 protein. The table includes approximately 1.5 million distinct CDR3 sequences, 42% detected once. Between the trimmed V and J ends, which lost 1 base and 5 bases, there was a span of 11 bases. The CDR3 runs to 14 residues. Looked up from germline, CDR1 is MGHDK and CDR2 is SYGVNS.

This chain uses TRBV25-1 with TRBJ2-5; maybe TRBD2 (5 bases). Sequencing input: blood. This receptor was identified in a woman between 18 and 29 years old in good health. Here the CDR3 DNA reads TGTGCCAGCAGTGAATTCGAGGGTAGGGAGACCCAGTACTTC. Translation gives CASSEFEGRETQYF.